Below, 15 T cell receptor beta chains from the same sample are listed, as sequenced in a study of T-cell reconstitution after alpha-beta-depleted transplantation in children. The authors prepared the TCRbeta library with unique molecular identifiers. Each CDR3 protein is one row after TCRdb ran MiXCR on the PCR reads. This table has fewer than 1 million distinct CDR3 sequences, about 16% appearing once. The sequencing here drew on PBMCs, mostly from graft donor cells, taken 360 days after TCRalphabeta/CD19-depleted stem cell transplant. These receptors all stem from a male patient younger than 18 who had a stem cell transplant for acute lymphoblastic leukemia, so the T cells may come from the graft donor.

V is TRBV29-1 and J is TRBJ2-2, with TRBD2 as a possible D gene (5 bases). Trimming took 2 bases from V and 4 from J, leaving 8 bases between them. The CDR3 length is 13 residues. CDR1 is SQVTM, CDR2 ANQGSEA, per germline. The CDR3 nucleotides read TGCAGCGTTGAAAGGACTGTCACCGGGGAGCTGTTTTTT. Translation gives CSVERTVTGELFF.

CDR3 amino acids: CASSSWGGRSETQYF. The DNA for the CDR3 is TGTGCCAGCAGCTCCTGGGGCGGGAGATCGGAGACCCAGTACTTC. This chain connects TRBV7-2 to TRBJ2-5; 7 bases line up with TRBD2. The CDR3 runs to 15 residues. Trimming removed 4 bases from V and 5 bases from J; junction bases left unmatched: 10. Looked up from germline, CDR1 is SGHTA and CDR2 is FQGNSA.

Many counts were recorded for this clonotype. CDR3 amino acids: CASSPLAGGANYNEQFF. For the CDR3, the DNA is TGTGCCAGCAGCCCTCTAGCGGGAGGCGCCAATTACAATGAGCAGTTCTTC. V is TRBV6-1 and J is TRBJ2-1, with 11 bases aligning to TRBD2. The CDR3 extends over 17 amino acids. The V segment lost 6 bases and the J segment 4 bases; nucleotides outside the gene matches: 11. The germline V gene has CDR1 MNHNS and CDR2 SASEGT.

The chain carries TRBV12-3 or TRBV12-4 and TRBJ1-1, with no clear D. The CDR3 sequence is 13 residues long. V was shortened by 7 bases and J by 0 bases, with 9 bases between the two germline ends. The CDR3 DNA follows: TGTGCCAGCACCATACAACTGAACACTGAAGCTTTCTTT. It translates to CASTIQLNTEAFF.

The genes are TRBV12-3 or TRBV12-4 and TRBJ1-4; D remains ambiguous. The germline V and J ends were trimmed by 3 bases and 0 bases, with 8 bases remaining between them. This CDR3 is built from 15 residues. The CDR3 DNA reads TGTGCCAGCAGTTTTGACCGAACAACTAATGAAAAACTGTTTTTT. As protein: CASSFDRTTNEKLFF.

As DNA, the CDR3 is TGTGCCAGCAGTCCTTTCGGCGGGATCTCCTACGAGCAGTACTTC. It yields the protein CASSPFGGISYEQYF. V and J are TRBV12-3 or TRBV12-4 and TRBJ2-7; possible D gene TRBD2, 6 bases. The length of the CDR3 is 15 residues. Trimming pared 5 bases from V and 0 bases from J, leaving 14 bases between.

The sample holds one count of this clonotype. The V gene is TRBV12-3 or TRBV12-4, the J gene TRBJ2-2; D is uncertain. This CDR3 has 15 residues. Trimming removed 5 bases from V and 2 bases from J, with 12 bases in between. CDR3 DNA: TGTGCCAGCAGTCCCTTTTCTGTAAACACCGGGGAGCTGTTTTTT. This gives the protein CASSPFSVNTGELFF.

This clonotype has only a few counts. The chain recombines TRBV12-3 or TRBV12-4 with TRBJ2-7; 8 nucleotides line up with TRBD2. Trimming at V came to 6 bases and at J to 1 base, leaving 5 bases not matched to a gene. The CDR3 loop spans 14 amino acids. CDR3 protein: CASRISGASYEQYF. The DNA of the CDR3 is TGTGCCAGCAGGATTAGCGGGGCTTCCTACGAGCAGTACTTC.

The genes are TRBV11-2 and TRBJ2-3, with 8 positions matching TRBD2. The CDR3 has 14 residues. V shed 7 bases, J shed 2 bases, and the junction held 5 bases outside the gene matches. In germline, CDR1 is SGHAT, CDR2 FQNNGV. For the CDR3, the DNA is TGTGCCAGCATCCACGGACTAGCCACAGATACGCAGTATTTT. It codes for CASIHGLATDTQYF.

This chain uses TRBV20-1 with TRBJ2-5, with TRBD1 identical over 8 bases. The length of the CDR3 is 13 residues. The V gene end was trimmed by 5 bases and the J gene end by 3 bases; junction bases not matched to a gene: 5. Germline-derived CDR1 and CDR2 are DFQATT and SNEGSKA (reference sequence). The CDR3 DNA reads TGCAGTGCTCCCCACAGGGGGGAAGAGACCCAGTACTTC. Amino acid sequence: CSAPHRGEETQYF.

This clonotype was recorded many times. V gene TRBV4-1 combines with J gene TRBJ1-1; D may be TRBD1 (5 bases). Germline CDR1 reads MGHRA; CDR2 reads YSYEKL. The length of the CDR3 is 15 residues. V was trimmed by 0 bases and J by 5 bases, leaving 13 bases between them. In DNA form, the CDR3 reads TGCGCCAGCAGCCAAGAAAGGGGTTATGGTACTGAAGCTTTCTTT. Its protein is CASSQERGYGTEAFF.

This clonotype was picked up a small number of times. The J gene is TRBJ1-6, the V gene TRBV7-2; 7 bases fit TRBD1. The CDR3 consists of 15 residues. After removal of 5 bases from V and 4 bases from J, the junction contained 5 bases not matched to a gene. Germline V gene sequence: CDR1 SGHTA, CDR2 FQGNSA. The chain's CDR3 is CASSLKQGYNSPLHF. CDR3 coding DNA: TGTGCCAGCAGCCTAAAACAGGGGTATAATTCACCCCTCCACTTT.

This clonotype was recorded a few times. CDR3 DNA sequence: TGCAGTGCTAGATTGGCCCGAACTTATACCTATGGCTACACCTTC. It is translated as CSARLARTYTYGYTF. This chain connects TRBV20-1 to TRBJ1-2; D call uncertain. CDR1 is DFQATT, CDR2 SNEGSKA, per germline (reference sequence). The CDR3 is 15 amino acids. V was trimmed by 2 bases and J by 4 bases, leaving 17 bases between them.

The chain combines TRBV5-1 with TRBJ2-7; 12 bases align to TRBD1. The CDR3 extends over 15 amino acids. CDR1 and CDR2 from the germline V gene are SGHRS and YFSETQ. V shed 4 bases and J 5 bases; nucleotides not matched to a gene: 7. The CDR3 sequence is CASSHSGTGGNEQYF. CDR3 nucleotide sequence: TGCGCCAGCAGCCACTCCGGGACAGGGGGCAACGAGCAGTACTTC. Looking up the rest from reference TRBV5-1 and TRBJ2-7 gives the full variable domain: KAGVTQTPRYLIKTRGQQVTLSCSPISGHRSVSWYQQTPGQGLQFLFEYFSETQRNKGNFPGRFSGRQFSNSRSEMNVSTLELGDSALYLCASSHSGTGGNEQYFGPGTRLTVT.

The CDR3 DNA sequence: TGTGCCAGCAGTCCCCCTAGCGGCCAGGGCTACAATGAGCAGTTCTTC. This gives the protein CASSPPSGQGYNEQFF. The J gene is TRBJ2-1, the V gene TRBV12-3 or TRBV12-4, with 7 bases lining up with TRBD2. V shed 5 bases and J 3 bases; nucleotides not matched to a gene: 10. The CDR3 length is 16 residues.